The T cell receptor beta chain under discussion was sequenced for a study of blood T cell repertoires in COVID-19. Study information: The origin of the acute and convalescent COVID-19 samples was the United States, Italy and Spain.

Germline loops: CDR1 LNHDA, CDR2 SQIVND (reference sequence). The CDR3 covers 14 residues. Trimming shortened V by 6 bases and J by 8 bases, and 17 bases separated the two germline ends. Authors' processing steps: Estimated nucleated cell counts came from reference gene primer amplification. Here immunoSEQ multiplex PCR was the method, and the copy in TCRdb shows in-frame clones only, minus some. V and J calls and clone size come straight from that table; D and trimming were deduced from the DNA. The sample yields more than 90,000 clones, around nine tenths seen once. This clone was picked up a small number of times.

This receptor was identified in a man aged 35 to 55 with acute or convalescent COVID-19. Sample: peripheral blood. This sequence joins TRBV19 and TRBJ1-5; D perhaps matches TRBD1 (5 bases). Written as DNA, the CDR3 is TGTGCCAGTAGCCACACGGCGGGGGGTGAGCCCCAGCATTTT. This translates into CASSHTAGGEPQHF.